Listed below are T cell receptor beta chains from one sample, sequenced in a study of blood T cells in healthy people across ages. A single record per CDR3 protein comes from TCRdb applying MiXCR to the 5' RACE reads. The profile shows about 940,000 distinct CDR3 sequences, under 50% of them singletons. The sequenced sample was blood. Receptor source: a young man in good health. The CDR3 runs from the conserved cysteine through the conserved F or W. D genes are given only for firm matches. Not all rows give a size; the values are once, few, many and, for expanded clones, a class.

clone_size	v_call	j_call	d_call	cdr3_nt	cdr3_aa
.	TRBV3-1	TRBJ1-2	TRBD1	TGTGCCAGCAGCCGCGTCGGAGGGGGCCCCTATGGCTACACCTTC	CASSRVGGGPYGYTF
.	TRBV6-2/TRBV6-3	TRBJ2-7	.	TGTGCCAGCAGTTACCCGGCAGGGAGAAGCGAGCAGTACTTC	CASSYPAGRSEQYF
many	TRBV5-1	TRBJ1-2	.	TGCGCCAGCAGCTCCGACAGCGATGGCTACACCTTC	CASSSDSDGYTF
few	TRBV20-1	TRBJ2-1	TRBD2	TGCAGTGCTAGACCTGGGACTAGCGGCAATGAGCAGTTCTTC	CSARPGTSGNEQFF
few	TRBV4-2	TRBJ2-7	.	TGTGCCAGCAGCCAAGAAGGCTCGGTGAACGAGCAGTACTTC	CASSQEGSVNEQYF
.	TRBV6-5	TRBJ1-1	.	TGTGCCAGCAGTTACTCGCAGATCTCGAACACTGAAGCTTTCTTT	CASSYSQISNTEAFF
once	TRBV2	TRBJ2-7	.	TGTGCCAGCAGTGTCCCCGGGACTGGTAGCTCCTACGAGCAGTACTTC	CASSVPGTGSSYEQYF
few	TRBV6-5	TRBJ2-7	.	TGTGCCAGCAGTCGGGGCAGGCGCCTCTACGAGCAGTACTTC	CASSRGRRLYEQYF
.	TRBV4-1	TRBJ1-1	TRBD1	TGCGCCAGCAGCCAAGGGGGCCTTCGGGACAGAGATGAAGCTTTCTTT	CASSQGGLRDRDEAFF
.	TRBV27	TRBJ2-3	TRBD2	TGTGCCAGCAGCTCCTGGAGACTAGCGGGGATAGCAGATACGCAGTATTTT	CASSSWRLAGIADTQYF
many	TRBV12-3/TRBV12-4	TRBJ2-2	TRBD1	TGTGCCAGCACCCGGACAGGGGGCCGTAATTCGCACACCGGGGAGCTGTTTTTT	CASTRTGGRNSHTGELFF
.	TRBV7-2	TRBJ2-1	.	TGTGCCAGCAGCGTAGGTTTCTCCGTCAATGAGCAGTTCTTC	CASSVGFSVNEQFF
few	TRBV5-1	TRBJ1-5	TRBD1	TGCGCCAGCAGTCCCGGACAGGACAATCAGCCCCAGCATTTT	CASSPGQDNQPQHF
.	TRBV4-1	TRBJ2-5	.	TGCGCCAGCAGCCAAGATGGGGTAGAGACCCAGTACTTC	CASSQDGVETQYF